The 9 T cell receptor beta chains listed next were all sequenced from one sample in a study of technical replicates of blood from a few donors. Method: immunoSEQ multiplex PCR; TCRdb's copy keeps in-frame clones and lacks some. Of tens of thousands of clones detected, roughly 92% appear once; the ten largest clones hold approximately 0.4%. Sequences were obtained from T cells isolated from PBMCs. These receptors originate from a human donor in good health.

The chain has TRBV4-1 and TRBJ2-7, with 8 nucleotides matching TRBD1. CDR1 is MGHRA, CDR2 YSYEKL, per germline. V was clipped by 4 bases and J by 2 bases; unmatched bases: 16. The CDR3 consists of 18 residues. The CDR3 DNA reads TGCGCCAGCAGCCCCCGAGGGGGACAGGTAGCTTTTGCCTACGAGCAGTACTTC. Protein product: CASSPRGGQVAFAYEQYF.

The rearrangement links TRBV6-4 to TRBJ2-1; the D is unclear. There are 15 residues in the CDR3. Per germline, CDR1 MRHNA and CDR2 SNTAGT. V gave up 2 bases and J gave up 0 bases, with 8 bases separating them. The CDR3 is CASSDEADSYNEQFF. The CDR3, as DNA: TGTGCCAGCAGTGACGAGGCGGACTCCTACAATGAGCAGTTCTTC.

The chain carries TRBV28 and TRBJ2-7; D gene uncertain. CDR1 is MDHEN and CDR2 is SYDVKM in the germline V gene. This CDR3 has 12 residues. Trimming removed 6 bases from V and 3 bases from J, with 9 bases in between. In nucleotides, the CDR3 is TGTGCCAGCAGGCCCAGGTTCTACGAGCAGTACTTC. Residues: CASRPRFYEQYF. The full variable domain, rest sourced from reference TRBV28 and TRBJ2-7, is DVKVTQSSRYLVKRTGEKVFLECVQDMDHENMFWYRQDPGLGLRLIYFSYDVKMKEKGDIPEGYSVSREKKERFSLILESASTNQTSMYLCASRPRFYEQYFGPGTRLTVT.

V is TRBV13 and J is TRBJ2-4; 10 nucleotides agree with TRBD2. CDR1 is PRHDT and CDR2 is FYEKMQ in the germline V gene (reference sequence). J gave up 8 bases and V 0 bases, and 4 bases lay outside the gene matches. This CDR3 contains 15 residues. The CDR3 DNA reads as TGTGCCAGCAGCTTAGGACTAGCGGGAACAGACATTCAGTACTTC. Protein sequence: CASSLGLAGTDIQYF.

The chain employs TRBV9 and TRBJ2-7; TRBD1 aligns across 9 bases. Germline V lookup: CDR1 SGDLS, CDR2 YYNGEE. V was clipped by 3 bases and J by 0 bases; unmatched bases: 10. The length of the CDR3 is 17 residues. CDR3 protein: CASSAQTTGGSSYEQYF. The CDR3 nucleotides are TGTGCCAGCAGCGCCCAAACGACAGGGGGAAGCTCCTACGAGCAGTACTTC.

A single count supports this clone. The V gene is TRBV5-1, the J gene TRBJ2-7; 10 nucleotides agree with TRBD2. Germline lookup yields CDR1 SGHRS and CDR2 YFSETQ. The length of the CDR3 is 15 residues. V shed 0 bases and J 6 bases; nucleotides not matched to a gene: 6. This chain's CDR3 is CASSLAWGLASEQYF. The CDR3 nucleotides are TGCGCCAGCAGCTTGGCCTGGGGACTAGCGTCCGAGCAGTACTTC.

The CDR3 reads CASFPPGQPGNTIYF. DNA of the CDR3: TGTGCCAGCTTCCCACCGGGACAGCCTGGAAACACCATATATTTT. The chain joins TRBV18 to TRBJ1-3, with 7 bases that match TRBD1. Trimming at V came to 7 bases and at J to 2 bases, leaving 8 bases not matched to a gene. The CDR3 length is 15 residues. Germline lookup yields CDR1 KGHSH and CDR2 LQKENI.

The chain has TRBV30 and TRBJ2-5; 12 nucleotides agree with TRBD2. The CDR3 consists of 15 residues. The germline CDR1 and CDR2 sequences are GTSNPN and SVGIG (reference sequence). Trimming took 1 base from V and 3 from J; bases not matched to a gene: 3. The CDR3 here is CAWSGLAGAKETQYF. The CDR3 nucleotides read TGTGCCTGGAGTGGACTAGCGGGAGCAAAAGAGACCCAGTACTTC.

This chain joins TRBV6-6 and TRBJ2-5; no reliable D call. CDR1 is MNHNY and CDR2 is SVGAGI in the germline V gene (reference sequence). V was shortened by 5 bases and J by 4 bases, with 5 bases between the two germline ends. This CDR3 contains 11 residues. The CDR3 spells CASSPSETQYF. In DNA, the CDR3 is TGTGCCAGCAGTCCCTCAGAGACCCAGTACTTC.